These T cell receptor beta chains were read from a single sample in a study of T cell changes during pregnancy in multiple sclerosis. Repertoires were generated with immunoSEQ multiplex PCR, while TCRdb's copy carries only in-frame clones and drops some. The sample shows about 72,000 clones, about 90% of them seen only once. Sample: peripheral blood, taken in the second trimester of pregnancy. The receptors derive from a female donor with multiple sclerosis, enrolled in a pregnancy study. Each CDR3 is given with its conserved first and last residue. Each record gives: V gene, J gene, D gene, CDR3 DNA, CDR3 protein. The D gene is left open where the match is weak.

TRBV7-7	TRBJ2-7	TRBD1	TGTGCTAGCAGCTTCGGACAGGGCTACGAGCAGTACTTC	CASSFGQGYEQYF
TRBV19	TRBJ2-7	-	TGTGCCAGTAGTATAGATCCGGATCGGGCCTACGAGCAGTACTTC	CASSIDPDRAYEQYF
TRBV7-9	TRBJ1-2	TRBD1	TGTGCCAGCAGCGCCTATACAGGGGGCGAGGGCTATGGCTACACCTTC	CASSAYTGGEGYGYTF
TRBV6-5	TRBJ1-3	-	TGTGCCAGCAGTTACTCACGGGGAAACACCATATATTTT	CASSYSRGNTIYF
TRBV12-5	TRBJ2-7	-	TGTGCTAGTGGACAAGGGGGGGTCGAGCAGTACTTC	CASGQGGVEQYF
TRBV7-9	TRBJ2-2	TRBD2	TGTGCCAGCAGCTTAGCCGGGACTAGAGTGGACGGGGAGCTGTTTTTT	CASSLAGTRVDGELFF
TRBV30	TRBJ1-2	TRBD1	TGTGCCTGGACCATTGGGACAGGGACTGGAGGCTACACCTTC	CAWTIGTGTGGYTF
TRBV7-9	TRBJ2-6	-	TGTGCCAGCAGCCTTATCAGGGCTGGGGCCAACGTCCTGACTTTC	CASSLIRAGANVLTF
TRBV9	TRBJ1-2	-	TGTGCCAGCAGCGTAGCGGCACAGGGCTATGGCTACACCTTC	CASSVAAQGYGYTF
TRBV5-4	TRBJ2-7	TRBD1	TGTGCCAGCAGCATACGGGGACAGGGGATCCACGAGCAGTACTTC	CASSIRGQGIHEQYF
TRBV7-2	TRBJ1-1	-	TGTGCCAGCACGCAAGGGGTGGGTTACACTGAAGCTTTCTTT	CASTQGVGYTEAFF
TRBV9	TRBJ1-1	-	TGTGCCAGCAGCGTAGACCCTTGGGGGGGCAGATCGAACACTGAAGCTTTCTTT	CASSVDPWGGRSNTEAFF
TRBV5-4	TRBJ2-3	TRBD1	TGTGCCAGCAGCCTAAAAACAGGGGGCGCGGCAGATACGCAGTATTTT	CASSLKTGGAADTQYF
TRBV11-2	TRBJ2-5	-	TGTGCCAGCAGCTCAAAAGAGACCCAGTACTTC	CASSSKETQYF
TRBV18	TRBJ1-6	-	TGTGCCAGCTCACCGGGGGGGGCGGATTCACCCCTCCACTTT	CASSPGGADSPLHF